Below are 2 T cell receptor beta chains sequenced from a single sample in a study of T cells expressing NK-cell markers. Reprocessing the 5' RACE reads, TCRdb reports a single entry for every CDR3 protein and omits DNA. In total, the table holds 500,000 to 600,000 distinct CDR3 sequences. Material for sequencing was blood T cells: a sorted CD56 or NKG2C T cell subset, CD4+ or CD8+ T cells, or bulk PBMC T cells (not recorded which). Receptor source: a young man in good health.

The genes are TRBV6-2 or TRBV6-3 and TRBJ2-1; TCRdb designates TRBD2, a call that cannot be tested without DNA. This CDR3 has 21 residues. Looked up from germline, CDR1 is MNHEY and CDR2 is SVGEGT. Here the CDR3 reads CASSPLYSMGLAGVSYNEQFF.

The chain joins TRBV20-1 to TRBJ2-3; TCRdb lists TRBD2, though no DNA is available to test this call. This CDR3 comprises 15 residues. Looked up from germline, CDR1 is DFQATT and CDR2 is SNEGSKA (reference sequence). CDR3 residues: CSARSPSGGRDTQYF.